This passage covers 4 T cell receptor beta chains from one sample sequenced in a study of shared T cell receptors in the human thymus. Profiling relied on immunoSEQ multiplex PCR, and the TCRdb table lists in-frame clones only, not all of them. This table has roughly 700,000 clones, 88% appearing once. These data also formed part of another study, on human thymus T cells.

Sequenced sample: thymocytes. These receptors were obtained from a boy younger than two with a congenital heart defect.

For the CDR3, the DNA is TGCGCCAGCAGCCAAGATCAGGCGGGAGGGCCCGAGCAGTACTTC. Encoded protein: CASSQDQAGGPEQYF. The J gene is TRBJ2-7, the V gene TRBV4-3, with TRBD2 identical over 9 bases. There are 15 residues in the CDR3. Germline values: CDR1 LGHNA, CDR2 YSLEER. Trimming at V came to 0 bases and at J to 6 bases, leaving 6 bases not matched to a gene.

This clone occurred once. The chain joins TRBV5-1 to TRBJ2-3; 10 bases map to TRBD2. The CDR3 consists of 16 residues. J was trimmed by 5 bases and V by 0 bases; bases with no gene match: 6. The germline V gene has CDR1 SGHRS and CDR2 YFSETQ. The CDR3, as DNA: TGCGCCAGCAGCTTGGGAGCGGGAGGGGTCAAAGATACGCAGTATTTT. Its protein is CASSLGAGGVKDTQYF.

The CDR3, as DNA: TGTGCCAGCAGCTTAGAAGTAGCGGTAGACTACGAGCAGTACTTC. This translates into CASSLEVAVDYEQYF. The chain uses TRBV7-2 and TRBJ2-7; the D gene is possibly TRBD2 (6 bases). Germline loops: CDR1 SGHTA, CDR2 FQGNSA. The CDR3 is 15 residues long. V was cut by 1 base and J by 3 bases, with 13 bases left in between.

Note on this clone: The same CDR3 also results from other DNA sequences found in this sample. This chain connects TRBV7-9 to TRBJ1-4; possibly TRBD1 for D (6 bases). The V gene lost 5 bases and the J gene lost 8 bases, with 15 bases spanning the gap. The CDR3 has 14 residues. Per the germline V gene, CDR1 is SEHNR and CDR2 is FQNEAQ (reference sequence). This chain's CDR3 is CASSLRAGEEKLFF. For the CDR3, the DNA is TGTGCCAGCAGCCTGCGGGCAGGGGAGGAAAAACTGTTTTTT. Full variable domain (missing parts from reference TRBV7-9 and TRBJ1-4): DTGVSQNPRHKITKRGQNVTFRCDPISEHNRLYWYRQTLGQGPEFLTYFQNEAQLEKSRLLSDRFSAERPKGSFSTLEIQRTEQGDSAMYLCASSLRAGEEKLFFGSGTQLSVL.